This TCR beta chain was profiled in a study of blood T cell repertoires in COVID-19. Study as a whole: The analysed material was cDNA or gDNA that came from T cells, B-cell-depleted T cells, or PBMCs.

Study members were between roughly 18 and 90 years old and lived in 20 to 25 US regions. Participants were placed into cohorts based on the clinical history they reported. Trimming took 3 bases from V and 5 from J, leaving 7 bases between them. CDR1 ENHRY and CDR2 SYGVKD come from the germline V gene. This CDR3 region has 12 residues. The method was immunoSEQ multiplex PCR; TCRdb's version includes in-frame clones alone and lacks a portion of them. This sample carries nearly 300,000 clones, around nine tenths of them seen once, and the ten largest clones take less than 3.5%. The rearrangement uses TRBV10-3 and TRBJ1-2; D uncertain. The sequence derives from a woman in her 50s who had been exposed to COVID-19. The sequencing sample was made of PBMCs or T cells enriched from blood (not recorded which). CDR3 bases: TGTGCCATCAGTGATACGGGATATGGCTACACCTTC. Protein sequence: CAISDTGYGYTF.